This T cell receptor beta chain came from a study of blood T cell repertoires in COVID-19. Study-level information: Sites across the United States, Italy and Spain contributed samples from acute and convalescent COVID-19. Sources were T cells, B-cell-depleted T cells, or PBMCs; the material itself was cDNA or gDNA.

Authors' analysis steps: By means of reference gene primer amplification, nucleated cell counts were estimated. The assay was immunoSEQ multiplex PCR, and TCRdb's table has in-frame clones only and misses some. V, J and clone size reflect that table, while D and trimming were determined from the DNA. The sample lists about 160,000 clones, 70% to 85% seen once, with about a fifth in the top ten. This TCR was sampled from a woman over 75 with acute or convalescent COVID-19. Sequencing was done on a sample of peripheral blood.

Here the CDR3 DNA reads TGCGCCAGCAGCTTCAGCACAGGAGAAGCTTTCTTT. It yields the protein CASSFSTGEAFF. This chain joins TRBV5-1 and TRBJ1-1; possible D gene TRBD1, 5 bases. CDR3 length: 12 amino acids. Germline CDR1 is SGHRS and CDR2 is YFSETQ. V was clipped by 2 bases and J by 8 bases, with 10 bases between them. The full variable domain, its missing parts supplied by reference TRBV5-1 and TRBJ1-1, is KAGVTQTPRYLIKTRGQQVTLSCSPISGHRSVSWYQQTPGQGLQFLFEYFSETQRNKGNFPGRFSGRQFSNSRSEMNVSTLELGDSALYLCASSFSTGEAFFGQGTRLTVV.